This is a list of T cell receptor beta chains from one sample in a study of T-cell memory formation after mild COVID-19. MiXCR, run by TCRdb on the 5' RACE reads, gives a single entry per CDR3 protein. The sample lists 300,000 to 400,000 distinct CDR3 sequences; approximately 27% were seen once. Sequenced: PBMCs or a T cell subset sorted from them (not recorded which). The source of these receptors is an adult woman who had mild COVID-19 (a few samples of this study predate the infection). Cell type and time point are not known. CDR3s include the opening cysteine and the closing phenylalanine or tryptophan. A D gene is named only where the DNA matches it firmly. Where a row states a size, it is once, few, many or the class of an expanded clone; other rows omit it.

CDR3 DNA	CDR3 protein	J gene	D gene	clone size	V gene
TGTGCCAGCACCCATGGGAGAGGGGGAGGAGAGACCCAGTACTTC	CASTHGRGGGETQYF	TRBJ2-5	NA	NA	TRBV7-2
TGTGCCAGCAGTCTCGCACTAGCTGGGGAGCAGTACTTC	CASSLALAGEQYF	TRBJ2-7	NA	NA	TRBV27
TGTGCCACCAGCAGACCTTCGGGGACCCAGTACTTC	CATSRPSGTQYF	TRBJ2-5	NA	few	TRBV15
TGTGCCAGCAGCTCTCGACTAGCGCCCTTCTTC	CASSSRLAPFF	TRBJ2-5	NA	NA	TRBV21-1
TGTGCCAGAAGAGATATTTCTGGGGCCAACGTCCTGACTTTC	CARRDISGANVLTF	TRBJ2-6	NA	NA	TRBV2
TGTGCCAGCAGTCCACCCCGGGGGGGTGGCACAGATACGCAGTATTTT	CASSPPRGGGTDTQYF	TRBJ2-3	TRBD2	once	TRBV6-6
TGTGCCGGGGGACAGTCGAGAGAGACCCAGTACTTC	CAGGQSRETQYF	TRBJ2-5	TRBD1	NA	TRBV7-9
TGTGCCACCAGTGATTTCAACCTTGGGAATGAGCAGTTCTTC	CATSDFNLGNEQFF	TRBJ2-1	NA	few	TRBV24-1
TGTGCCACCAGTGATTCTCCCAGACTAGCGGGAGCCATCGGGGAGCTGTTTTTT	CATSDSPRLAGAIGELFF	TRBJ2-2	TRBD2	NA	TRBV24-1
TGCAGTGCTAGCGATCACCGGGACATCCTCCACTTT	CSASDHRDILHF	TRBJ1-6	NA	NA	TRBV20-1
TGTGCCAGCAGTCCGGGGACAGGGGTTTTAAGTCAGCCCCAGCATTTT	CASSPGTGVLSQPQHF	TRBJ1-5	TRBD1	NA	TRBV12-3/TRBV12-4
TGTGCCAGCAGCCTATGGGGGCAAGAGACCCAGTACTTC	CASSLWGQETQYF	TRBJ2-5	NA	few	TRBV6-2/TRBV6-3
TGCGCCAGCAGCTTGGCCTGGGGTAGCGAGCAGTACTTC	CASSLAWGSEQYF	TRBJ2-7	NA	NA	TRBV5-1
TGCAGCGGTCTGGAGAACTATGGCTACACCTTC	CSGLENYGYTF	TRBJ1-2	NA	NA	TRBV29-1
TGTTCCAGCAGCCCGACTCGGGAGACCCAGTACTTC	CSSSPTRETQYF	TRBJ2-5	NA	NA	TRBV12-3/TRBV12-4
TGCAGCGTTGAGGAGGCGAGCGATACGCAGTATTTT	CSVEEASDTQYF	TRBJ2-3	NA	NA	TRBV29-1
TGTGCCAGCAGGGAATACGAGCAGTACTTC	CASREYEQYF	TRBJ2-7	NA	NA	TRBV3-1
TGCGCCAGCAGCAATAGCGGGAGGGACTACAATGAGCAGTTCTTC	CASSNSGRDYNEQFF	TRBJ2-1	TRBD2	few	TRBV5-1
TGTGCCACCAGTGGGGCACCGATTGACTACGAGCAGTACTTC	CATSGAPIDYEQYF	TRBJ2-7	NA	few	TRBV24-1
TGTGCCTGGACCAAACCGGGACTAGCGCGCACAGATACGCAGTATTTT	CAWTKPGLARTDTQYF	TRBJ2-3	TRBD2	few	TRBV30
TGTGCCAGCAGTATCGGGGGGGCTGGGGCTGGTGAAAAACTGTTTTTT	CASSIGGAGAGEKLFF	TRBJ1-4	NA	NA	TRBV27
TGCGCCAGCAGCCGGGACAGCTCCACCGGGGAGCTGTTTTTT	CASSRDSSTGELFF	TRBJ2-2	TRBD1	NA	TRBV4-1
TGTGCCAGCAGCGGCTCATTTGAGCAGTACTTC	CASSGSFEQYF	TRBJ2-7	NA	few	TRBV11-2
TGTGCCTGGAGTCGCCCCCCGGACAGGGTCACGGGCTACACCTTC	CAWSRPPDRVTGYTF	TRBJ1-2	TRBD1	NA	TRBV30
TGTGCCAGCAGCGCGCAAGAAAAACTGTTTTTT	CASSAQEKLFF	TRBJ1-4	NA	NA	TRBV7-9
TGTGCCAGCAGTTTACATACGTCCACAGATACGCAGTATTTT	CASSLHTSTDTQYF	TRBJ2-3	NA	NA	TRBV12-3/TRBV12-4
TGTGCCTGGAGAAAACTAGCTCAAAGCACAGATACGCAGTATTTT	CAWRKLAQSTDTQYF	TRBJ2-3	NA	NA	TRBV30
TGCAGTGCCCCCCCCAAAGGGCAGGCCACTACCTATGGCTACACCTTC	CSAPPKGQATTYGYTF	TRBJ1-2	NA	NA	TRBV20-1
TGCGCCAGCAGCCCTTACACGGCCCAAGAGACCCAGTACTTC	CASSPYTAQETQYF	TRBJ2-5	NA	NA	TRBV4-1
TGCGCCAGCAGCTCCGGCGATTTGGACTTCTATGGCTACACCTTC	CASSSGDLDFYGYTF	TRBJ1-2	NA	few	TRBV5-1
TGCGCCAGCAGCCAAGGACAGGGGGCGATCCTCTATGGCTACACCTTC	CASSQGQGAILYGYTF	TRBJ1-2	TRBD1	NA	TRBV5-1
TGCGCCAGCAGCTTGTGGAGAGGTGGTACAGATACGCAGTATTTT	CASSLWRGGTDTQYF	TRBJ2-3	NA	NA	TRBV5-1
TGTGCCAGCAGTTACTCGTTCCGGGGGGGCCTCGATGAGCAGTTCTTC	CASSYSFRGGLDEQFF	TRBJ2-1	TRBD2	few	TRBV6-5
TGTGCCAGCAGACCGCGGACAGGGGGTACCGGGGAGCTGTTTTTT	CASRPRTGGTGELFF	TRBJ2-2	TRBD1	NA	TRBV12-3/TRBV12-4
TGTGCCAGCAGTTTCGGGCAGGGGGCGTCCGGGGAGCTGTTTTTT	CASSFGQGASGELFF	TRBJ2-2	TRBD1	NA	TRBV12-3/TRBV12-4
TGCAGTGCTCTGACGGGGACCGGGGAGCTGTTTTTT	CSALTGTGELFF	TRBJ2-2	NA	few	TRBV20-1
TGTGCCAGCAGTTTATCGGGGAGGGACACTGAAGCTTTCTTT	CASSLSGRDTEAFF	TRBJ1-1	NA	NA	TRBV27
TGTGCCAGCAGCTCGGGATCTTTCGGTGAAAAACTGTTTTTT	CASSSGSFGEKLFF	TRBJ1-4	NA	few	TRBV7-9
TGTGCCAGTAGGTCAACTTTACTTAACACCGGGGAGCTGTTTTTT	CASRSTLLNTGELFF	TRBJ2-2	NA	NA	TRBV19
TGTGCCAGCAGTGAGGGACTAGCGGGAGGAGAGACCCAGTACTTC	CASSEGLAGGETQYF	TRBJ2-5	TRBD2	few	TRBV25-1
TGTGCCAGCAGCGTAGGGGCAGGGGATGAAAAACTGTTTTTT	CASSVGAGDEKLFF	TRBJ1-4	NA	NA	TRBV9
TGTGCCAGCAGCTTAGCCGGGTTACAGGTTCGTCAGCCCCAGCATTTT	CASSLAGLQVRQPQHF	TRBJ1-5	NA	few	TRBV7-2
TGTGCTAGTGCCATGACAGGGCCCCGAACTGCCGGGGAGCTGTTTTTT	CASAMTGPRTAGELFF	TRBJ2-2	TRBD1	few	TRBV12-5
TGTGCCAGCAGCTCCAGCGCGGGGGAAGAGCAGTACTTC	CASSSSAGEEQYF	TRBJ2-7	TRBD2	NA	TRBV7-6
TGTGCCAGCAGAGCAGGGACAGAACTTCTCTCCTACGAGCAGTACTTC	CASRAGTELLSYEQYF	TRBJ2-7	TRBD1	few	TRBV6-5
TGTGCCAGCAGCTGGGGGAGCCCCCGAGATACGCAGTATTTT	CASSWGSPRDTQYF	TRBJ2-3	NA	few	TRBV5-5
TGCGCCAGCAGCCAAGGTCTAGCTAATTCCTACGAGCAGTACTTC	CASSQGLANSYEQYF	TRBJ2-7	NA	NA	TRBV4-1
TGCGCCAGCAGCGACCGGACAGGGGGCTCCTACGAGCAGTACTTC	CASSDRTGGSYEQYF	TRBJ2-7	TRBD1	few	TRBV5-1
TGTGCCAGCAGTGAACTAGCGCAACAAGAGACCCAGTACTTC	CASSELAQQETQYF	TRBJ2-5	TRBD2	once	TRBV6-2/TRBV6-3
TGTGCCAGCAGCTTAACAACGGCCGGGGACGGCTACACCTTC	CASSLTTAGDGYTF	TRBJ1-2	NA	NA	TRBV7-3
TGTGCCAGCAGCTTAGTAGCGTGGGAGCAGTACTTC	CASSLVAWEQYF	TRBJ2-7	NA	NA	TRBV7-9
TGTGCCTGGAGTGGGGGCAATGAGCAGTTCTTC	CAWSGGNEQFF	TRBJ2-1	NA	few	TRBV30
TGTGCCAGCAGTGAACGATTGGTAATATCACCCAAAAACATTCAGTACTTC	CASSERLVISPKNIQYF	TRBJ2-4	NA	NA	TRBV2
TGCGCCAGCAGCCAAGTCGGGACTAGCGGGACCGAGCAGTACTTC	CASSQVGTSGTEQYF	TRBJ2-7	TRBD2	NA	TRBV4-3
TGTGCCAGCAGTGGGGCCAGGGTCTGGGAGCAGTACTTC	CASSGARVWEQYF	TRBJ2-7	NA	NA	TRBV6-1
TGTGCCATCAGTGAGTCGACCATCCTTGAGCAGTACTCCTACGAGCAGTACTTC	CAISESTILEQYSYEQYF	TRBJ2-7	NA	NA	TRBV10-3